In this sample, the clone carrying this T cell receptor (beta chain) turned up many times. The data are from a study of T cells in Graves' hyperthyroidism and ophthalmopathy. The V gene's germline CDR1 is SGHTA and CDR2 FQGNSA. The CDR3 totals 12 residues. With 7 bases removed from V and 4 bases from J, the gap between germline ends came to 10 bases. From RNA transcripts, TCR beta CDR3 regions were amplified. HTBI primers were used for first-round RT-PCR of the TCR CDR3. MiXCR was run by TCRdb on the multiplex PCR reads, yielding one entry per CDR3 protein. There are around 340,000 distinct CDR3 sequences in the sample; roughly 14% occur only once, and 20% to 25% lies in the top ten. Uncontrolled infection, other autoimmune disease, pregnancy or lactation barred patients from enrollment.

The specimen was blood. This TCR was sampled from a woman under 40 with Graves' hyperthyroidism. The chain employs TRBV7-2 and TRBJ1-2, with unresolved D. The CDR3 DNA sequence: TGTGCCAGCAACCCAGCGGGCTATGGCTACACCTTC. Its translation is CASNPAGYGYTF.